This TCR beta chain was documented in a study of CD8+CD57+ T cells in acquired aplastic anemia. Looking at the study overall: CD4+ and CD8+ cells, once sorted, gave DNA averaging roughly 3.2 ug.

This clonotype occurred many times. Profiling that covered TCR beta VDJ and CDR3 relied on genomic DNA as its template. MiXCR, applied by TCRdb to the reads, yields one record per CDR3 protein. Of around 220,000 distinct CDR3 sequences detected, around 49% appear once; the ten largest clones hold roughly 21%. The V and J ends lost 7 bases and 1 base respectively, with 14 bases between them. The CDR3 is 14 amino acids. Germline CDR1 is SGHAT and CDR2 is FQNNGV. Sequencing involved patients with CD8+CD57+ cell expansion previously shown by flow cytometry. The chain combines TRBV11-2 with TRBJ2-7; unclear D gene. What was sequenced was sorted CD4+, CD8+, or CD8+CD57+ T cells (not recorded which) from PBMCs. This TCR came from a human donor with aplastic anemia. The CDR3 region has the DNA TGTGCCAGCACCCCCTCGGACGTATCCTACGAGCAGTACTTC. Protein product: CASTPSDVSYEQYF.